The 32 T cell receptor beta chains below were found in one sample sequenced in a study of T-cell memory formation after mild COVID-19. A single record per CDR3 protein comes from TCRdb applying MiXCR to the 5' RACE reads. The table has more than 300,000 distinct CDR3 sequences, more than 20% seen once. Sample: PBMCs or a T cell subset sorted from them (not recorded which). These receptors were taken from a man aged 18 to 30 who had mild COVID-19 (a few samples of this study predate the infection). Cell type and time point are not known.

This chain's CDR3 is CASSLAWEPYEQYF. The CDR3 DNA reads TGCGCCAGCAGCTTGGCCTGGGAGCCCTACGAGCAGTACTTC. This sequence joins TRBV5-1 and TRBJ2-7, with D possibly matching TRBD2 (5 bases). This CDR3 region has 14 residues. Germline loops: CDR1 SGHRS, CDR2 YFSETQ. V dropped 0 bases and J dropped 2 bases, with 9 bases sitting between them.

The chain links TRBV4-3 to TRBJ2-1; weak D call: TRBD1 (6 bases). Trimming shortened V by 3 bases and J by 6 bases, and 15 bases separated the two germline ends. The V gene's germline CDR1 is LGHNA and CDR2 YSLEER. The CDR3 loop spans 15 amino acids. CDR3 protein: CASSQGTSRSNEQFF. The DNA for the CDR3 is TGCGCCAGCAGCCAGGGGACAAGCAGATCCAATGAGCAGTTCTTC.

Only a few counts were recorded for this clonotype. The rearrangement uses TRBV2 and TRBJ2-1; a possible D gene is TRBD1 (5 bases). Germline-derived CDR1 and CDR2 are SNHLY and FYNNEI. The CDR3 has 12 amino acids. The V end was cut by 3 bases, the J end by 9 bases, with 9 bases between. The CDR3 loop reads CASSEVGREQFF. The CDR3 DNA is TGTGCCAGCAGTGAGGTGGGGCGTGAGCAGTTCTTC.

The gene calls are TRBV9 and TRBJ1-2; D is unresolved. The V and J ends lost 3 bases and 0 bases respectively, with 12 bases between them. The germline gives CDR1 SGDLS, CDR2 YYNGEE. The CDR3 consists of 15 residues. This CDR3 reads CASSAPGGANYGYTF. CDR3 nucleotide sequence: TGTGCCAGCAGCGCGCCGGGAGGCGCTAACTATGGCTACACCTTC.

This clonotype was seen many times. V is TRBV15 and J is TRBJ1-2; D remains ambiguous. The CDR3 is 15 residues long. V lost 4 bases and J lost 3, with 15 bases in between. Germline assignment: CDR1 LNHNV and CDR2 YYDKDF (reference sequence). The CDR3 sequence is CATSIRTVYDYGYTF. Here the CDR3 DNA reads TGTGCCACCAGCATTAGGACCGTATATGACTATGGCTACACCTTC.

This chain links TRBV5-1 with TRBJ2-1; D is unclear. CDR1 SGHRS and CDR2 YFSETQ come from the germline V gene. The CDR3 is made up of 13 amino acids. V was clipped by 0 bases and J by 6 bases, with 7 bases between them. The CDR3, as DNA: TGCGCCAGCAGCTTGGCCAGGATCAATGAGCAGTTCTTC. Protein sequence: CASSLARINEQFF.

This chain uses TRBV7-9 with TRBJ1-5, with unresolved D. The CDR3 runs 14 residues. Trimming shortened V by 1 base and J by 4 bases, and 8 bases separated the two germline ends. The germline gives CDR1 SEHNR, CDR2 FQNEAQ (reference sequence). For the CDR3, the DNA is TGTGCCAGCAGCTTAGACACTGTAAATCAGCCCCAGCATTTT. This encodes CASSLDTVNQPQHF.

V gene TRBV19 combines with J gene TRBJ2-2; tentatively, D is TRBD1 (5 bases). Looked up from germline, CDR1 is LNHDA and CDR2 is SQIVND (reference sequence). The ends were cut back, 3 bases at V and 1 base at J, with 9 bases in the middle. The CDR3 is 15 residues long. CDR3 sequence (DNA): TGTGCCAGTAGTATTGGGGCAGAGAACACCGGGGAGCTGTTTTTT. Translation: CASSIGAENTGELFF.

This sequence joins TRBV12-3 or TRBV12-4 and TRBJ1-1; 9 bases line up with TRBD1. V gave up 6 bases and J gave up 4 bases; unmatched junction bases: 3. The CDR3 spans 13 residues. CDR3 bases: TGTGCCAGCAGGGGACAGGGTTTCACTGAAGCTTTCTTT. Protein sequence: CASRGQGFTEAFF.

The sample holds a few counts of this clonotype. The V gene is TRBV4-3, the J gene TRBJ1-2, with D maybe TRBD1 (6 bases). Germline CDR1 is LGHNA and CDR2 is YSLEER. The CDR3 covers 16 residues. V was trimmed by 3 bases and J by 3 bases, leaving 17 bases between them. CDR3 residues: CASSQALTGSDYGYTF. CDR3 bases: TGCGCCAGCAGCCAGGCACTTACAGGGTCAGACTATGGCTACACCTTC.

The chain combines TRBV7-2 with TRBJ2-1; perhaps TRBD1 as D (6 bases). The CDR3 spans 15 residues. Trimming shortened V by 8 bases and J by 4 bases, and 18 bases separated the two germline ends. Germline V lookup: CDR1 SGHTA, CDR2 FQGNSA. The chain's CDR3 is CASSLKRTEYNEQFF. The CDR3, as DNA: TGTGCCAGCTCCCTGAAGAGGACAGAGTACAATGAGCAGTTCTTC.

CDR3 sequence reads: CAWRKPGQGHPYEQYF. Written as DNA, the CDR3 is TGTGCCTGGAGAAAACCGGGACAGGGGCATCCCTACGAGCAGTACTTC. This chain joins TRBV30 and TRBJ2-7; TRBD1 matches at 10 bases. Germline values: CDR1 GTSNPN, CDR2 SVGIG (reference sequence). After removal of 3 bases from V and 2 bases from J, the junction contained 10 bases not matched to a gene. The CDR3 spans 16 residues.

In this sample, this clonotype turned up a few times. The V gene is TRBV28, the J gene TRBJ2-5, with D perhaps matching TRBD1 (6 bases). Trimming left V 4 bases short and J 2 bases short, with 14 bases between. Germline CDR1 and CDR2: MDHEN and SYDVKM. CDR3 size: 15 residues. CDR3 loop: CASSSTGTPQETQYF. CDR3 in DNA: TGTGCCAGCAGTTCCACCGGGACACCGCAAGAGACCCAGTACTTC.

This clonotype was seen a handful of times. CDR3 sequence (DNA): TGTGCCAGCAGTAACAGGGCTTTCGGGGAGCTGTTTTTT. Translated, it gives CASSNRAFGELFF. The chain links TRBV6-5 to TRBJ2-2, with a possible D match to TRBD1 (6 bases). The CDR3 spans 13 residues. Trimming left V 5 bases short and J 7 bases short, with 11 bases between. Germline CDR1 reads MNHEY; CDR2 reads SVGAGI.

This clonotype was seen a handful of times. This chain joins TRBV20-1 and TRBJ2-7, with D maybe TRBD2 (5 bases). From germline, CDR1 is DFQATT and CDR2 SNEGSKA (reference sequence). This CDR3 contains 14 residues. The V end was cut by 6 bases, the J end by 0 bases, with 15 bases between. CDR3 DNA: TGCAGTGCCTCCGACTACCTTAGCTCCTACGAGCAGTACTTC. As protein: CSASDYLSSYEQYF.

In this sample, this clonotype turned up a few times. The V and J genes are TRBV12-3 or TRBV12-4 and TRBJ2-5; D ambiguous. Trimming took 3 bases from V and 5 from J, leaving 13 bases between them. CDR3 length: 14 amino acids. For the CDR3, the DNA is TGTGCCAGCAGTTTTTTAATGGCTTCGGAGACCCAGTACTTC. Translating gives CASSFLMASETQYF.

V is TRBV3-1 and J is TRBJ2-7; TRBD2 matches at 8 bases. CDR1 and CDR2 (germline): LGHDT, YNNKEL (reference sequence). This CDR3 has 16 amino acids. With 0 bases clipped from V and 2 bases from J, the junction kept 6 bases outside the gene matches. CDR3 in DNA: TGTGCCAGCAGCCAAGATTTCGGGGGGGCAACCTACGAGCAGTACTTC. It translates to CASSQDFGGATYEQYF.

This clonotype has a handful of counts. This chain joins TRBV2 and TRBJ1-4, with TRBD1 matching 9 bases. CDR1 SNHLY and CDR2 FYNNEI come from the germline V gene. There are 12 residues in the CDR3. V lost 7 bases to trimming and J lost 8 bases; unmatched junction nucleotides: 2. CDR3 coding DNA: TGTGCCAGCACGGGGACAGGGGAAAAACTGTTTTTT. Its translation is CASTGTGEKLFF. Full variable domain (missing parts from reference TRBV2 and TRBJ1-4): EPEVTQTPSHQVTQMGQEVILRCVPISNHLYFYWYRQILGQKVEFLVSFYNNEISEKSEIFDDQFSVERPDGSNFTLKIRSTKLEDSAMYFCASTGTGEKLFFGSGTQLSVL.

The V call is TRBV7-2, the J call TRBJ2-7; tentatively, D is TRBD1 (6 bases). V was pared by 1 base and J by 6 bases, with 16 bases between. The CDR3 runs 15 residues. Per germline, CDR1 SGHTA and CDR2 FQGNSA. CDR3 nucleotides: TGTGCCAGCAGCTTAGGGCAGGGGCGCTTGGGCGAGCAGTACTTC. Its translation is CASSLGQGRLGEQYF. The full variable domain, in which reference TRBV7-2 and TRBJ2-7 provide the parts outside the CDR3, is GAGVSQSPSNKVTEKGKDVELRCDPISGHTALYWYRQSLGQGLEFLIYFQGNSAPDKSGLPSDRFSAERTGGSVSTLTIQRTQQEDSAVYLCASSLGQGRLGEQYFGPGTRLTVT.

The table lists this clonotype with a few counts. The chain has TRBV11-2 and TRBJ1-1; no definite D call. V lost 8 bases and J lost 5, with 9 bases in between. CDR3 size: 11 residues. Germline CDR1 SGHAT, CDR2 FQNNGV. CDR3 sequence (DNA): TGTGCCAGCCGATTAGAAACTGAAGCTTTCTTT. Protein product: CASRLETEAFF.

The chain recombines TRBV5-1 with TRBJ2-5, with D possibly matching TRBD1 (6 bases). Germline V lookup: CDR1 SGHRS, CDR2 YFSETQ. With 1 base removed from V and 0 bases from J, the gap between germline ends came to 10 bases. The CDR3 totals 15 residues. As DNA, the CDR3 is TGCGCCAGCAGCTTGCCACAGGGTTACCAAGAGACCCAGTACTTC. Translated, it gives CASSLPQGYQETQYF. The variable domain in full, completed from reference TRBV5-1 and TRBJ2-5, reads KAGVTQTPRYLIKTRGQQVTLSCSPISGHRSVSWYQQTPGQGLQFLFEYFSETQRNKGNFPGRFSGRQFSNSRSEMNVSTLELGDSALYLCASSLPQGYQETQYFGPGTRLLVL.

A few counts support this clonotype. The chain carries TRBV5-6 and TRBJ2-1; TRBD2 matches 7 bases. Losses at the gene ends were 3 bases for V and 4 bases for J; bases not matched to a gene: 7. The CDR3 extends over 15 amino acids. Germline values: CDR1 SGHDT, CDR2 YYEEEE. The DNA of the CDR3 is TGTGCCAGCAGCTCCCCCGGGACTACGTACAATGAGCAGTTCTTC. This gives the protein CASSSPGTTYNEQFF. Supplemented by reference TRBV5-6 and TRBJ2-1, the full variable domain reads DAGVTQSPTHLIKTRGQQVTLRCSPKSGHDTVSWYQQALGQGPQFIFQYYEEEERQRGNFPDRFSGHQFPNYSSELNVNALLLGDSALYLCASSSPGTTYNEQFFGPGTRLTVL.

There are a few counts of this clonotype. The CDR3 DNA reads as TGTGCCAGCAGCCTGGCGGGCAGGCCGCACTCCTACAATGAGCAGTTCTTC. Translated: CASSLAGRPHSYNEQFF. The rearrangement uses TRBV7-9 and TRBJ2-1, with a tentative D call TRBD2 (5 bases). V was cut by 5 bases and J by 0 bases, with 17 bases left in between. The germline gives CDR1 SEHNR, CDR2 FQNEAQ (reference sequence). The CDR3 spans 17 residues.

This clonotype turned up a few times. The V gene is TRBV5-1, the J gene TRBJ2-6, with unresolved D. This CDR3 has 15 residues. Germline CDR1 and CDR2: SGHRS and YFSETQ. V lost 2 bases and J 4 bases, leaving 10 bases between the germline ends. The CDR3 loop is CASSLPVVGANVLTF. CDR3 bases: TGCGCCAGCAGCTTACCCGTGGTGGGGGCCAACGTCCTGACTTTC.

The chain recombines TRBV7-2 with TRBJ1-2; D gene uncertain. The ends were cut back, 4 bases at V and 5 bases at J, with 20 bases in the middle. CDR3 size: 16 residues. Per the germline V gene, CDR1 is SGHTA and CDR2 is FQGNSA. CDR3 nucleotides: TGTGCCAGCAGCTCCTCGGTGGGCATCAGCCATTATGGCTACACCTTC. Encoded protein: CASSSSVGISHYGYTF.

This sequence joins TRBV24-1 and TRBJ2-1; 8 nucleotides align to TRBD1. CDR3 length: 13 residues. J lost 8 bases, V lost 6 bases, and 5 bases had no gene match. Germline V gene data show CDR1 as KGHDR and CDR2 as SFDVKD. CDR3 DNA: TGTGCCACCAGTCACCCAGGGGGCTATGAGCAGTTCTTC. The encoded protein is CATSHPGGYEQFF.

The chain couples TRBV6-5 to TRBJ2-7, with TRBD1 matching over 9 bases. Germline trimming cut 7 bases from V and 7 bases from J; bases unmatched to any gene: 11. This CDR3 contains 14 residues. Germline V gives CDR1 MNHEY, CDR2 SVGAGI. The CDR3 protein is CASKPGQGRWEQYF. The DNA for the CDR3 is TGTGCCAGCAAACCGGGACAGGGAAGATGGGAGCAGTACTTC.

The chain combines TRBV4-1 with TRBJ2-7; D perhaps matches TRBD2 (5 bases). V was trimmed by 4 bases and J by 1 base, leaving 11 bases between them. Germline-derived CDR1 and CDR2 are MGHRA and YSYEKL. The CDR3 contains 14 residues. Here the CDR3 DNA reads TGCGCCAGCAGCCCTACCCCGGGATCCTACGAGCAGTACGTC. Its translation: CASSPTPGSYEQYV.

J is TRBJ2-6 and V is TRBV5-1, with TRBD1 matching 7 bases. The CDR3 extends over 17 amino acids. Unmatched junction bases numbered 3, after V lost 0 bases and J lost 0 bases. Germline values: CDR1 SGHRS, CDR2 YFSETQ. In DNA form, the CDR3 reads TGCGCCAGCAGCTTGGTGGGACAGATCTCTGGGGCCAACGTCCTGACTTTC. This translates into CASSLVGQISGANVLTF.

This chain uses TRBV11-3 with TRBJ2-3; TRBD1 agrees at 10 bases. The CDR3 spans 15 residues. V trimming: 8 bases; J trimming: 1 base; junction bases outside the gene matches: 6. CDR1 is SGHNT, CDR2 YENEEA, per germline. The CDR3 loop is CASARTGGGTDTQYF. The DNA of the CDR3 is TGTGCCAGCGCGAGGACAGGGGGGGGCACAGATACGCAGTATTTT.

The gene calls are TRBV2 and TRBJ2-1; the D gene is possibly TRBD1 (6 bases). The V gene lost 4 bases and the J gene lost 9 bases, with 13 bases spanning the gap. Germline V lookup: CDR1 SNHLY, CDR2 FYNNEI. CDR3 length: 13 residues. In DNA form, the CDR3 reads TGTGCCAGCAGTGTGGGCAGGGGCTTTGAGCAGTTCTTC. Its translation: CASSVGRGFEQFF.

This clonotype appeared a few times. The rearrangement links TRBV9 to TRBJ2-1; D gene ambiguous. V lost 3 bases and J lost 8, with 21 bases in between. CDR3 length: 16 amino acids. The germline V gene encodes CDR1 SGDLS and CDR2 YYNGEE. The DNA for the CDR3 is TGTGCCAGCAGCGACCCCGGCGGTGCTATGGTCCATGAGCAGTTCTTC. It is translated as CASSDPGGAMVHEQFF.